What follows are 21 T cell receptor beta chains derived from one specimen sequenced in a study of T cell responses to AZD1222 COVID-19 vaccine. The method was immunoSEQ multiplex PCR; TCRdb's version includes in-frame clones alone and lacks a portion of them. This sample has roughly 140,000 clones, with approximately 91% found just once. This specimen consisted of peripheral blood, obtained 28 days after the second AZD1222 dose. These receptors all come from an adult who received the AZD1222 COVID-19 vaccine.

In nucleotides, the CDR3 is TGTGCCAGTAGTCGCGGGAGCAAGACAGATACGCAGTATTTT. Residues: CASSRGSKTDTQYF. The chain recombines TRBV19 with TRBJ2-3, with 7 bases that match TRBD2. The V gene end was trimmed by 5 bases and the J gene end by 3 bases; junction bases not matched to a gene: 5. The length of the CDR3 is 14 residues. Germline lookup yields CDR1 LNHDA and CDR2 SQIVND (reference sequence).

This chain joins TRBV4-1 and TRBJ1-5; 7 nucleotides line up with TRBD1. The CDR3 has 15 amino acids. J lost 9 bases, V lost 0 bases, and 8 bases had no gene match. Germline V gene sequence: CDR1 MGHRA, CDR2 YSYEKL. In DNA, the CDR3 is TGCGCCAGCAGCCAAGAATCGGCAGGGGGACTGCCCCAGCATTTT. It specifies CASSQESAGGLPQHF.

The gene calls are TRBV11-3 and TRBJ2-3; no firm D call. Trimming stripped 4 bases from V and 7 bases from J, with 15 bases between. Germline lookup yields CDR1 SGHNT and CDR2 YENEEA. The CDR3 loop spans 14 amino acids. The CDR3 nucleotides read TGTGCCAGCAGCTCCCCAGGTGGGCCAAATACGCAGTATTTT. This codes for CASSSPGGPNTQYF.

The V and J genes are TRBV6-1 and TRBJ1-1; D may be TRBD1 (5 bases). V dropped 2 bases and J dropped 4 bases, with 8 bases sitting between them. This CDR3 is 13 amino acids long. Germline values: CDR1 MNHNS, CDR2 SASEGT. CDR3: CASSERGPTEAFF. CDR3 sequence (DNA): TGTGCCAGCAGTGAAAGGGGTCCCACTGAAGCTTTCTTT.

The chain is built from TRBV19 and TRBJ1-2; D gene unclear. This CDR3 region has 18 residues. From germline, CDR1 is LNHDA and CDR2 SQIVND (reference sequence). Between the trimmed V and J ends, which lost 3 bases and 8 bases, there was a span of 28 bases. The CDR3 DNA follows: TGTGCCAGTAGTATCCCATCATCCCTCGCACCTCGGGAAGGCGGCTACACCTTC. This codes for CASSIPSSLAPREGGYTF.

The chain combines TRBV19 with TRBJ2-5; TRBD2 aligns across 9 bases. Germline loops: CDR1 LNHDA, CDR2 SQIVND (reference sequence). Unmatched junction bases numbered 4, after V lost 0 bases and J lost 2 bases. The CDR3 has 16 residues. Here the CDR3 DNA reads TGTGCCAGTAGTATAGACGGAGCGGGGGGACAAGAGACCCAGTACTTC. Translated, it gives CASSIDGAGGQETQYF.

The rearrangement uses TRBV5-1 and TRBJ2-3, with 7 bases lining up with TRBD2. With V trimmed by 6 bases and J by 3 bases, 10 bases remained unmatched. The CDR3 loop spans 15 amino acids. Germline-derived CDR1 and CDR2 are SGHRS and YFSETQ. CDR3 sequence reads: CASKRDYLRTDTQYF. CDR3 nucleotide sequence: TGCGCCAGCAAGCGGGACTATCTGAGGACAGATACGCAGTATTTT.

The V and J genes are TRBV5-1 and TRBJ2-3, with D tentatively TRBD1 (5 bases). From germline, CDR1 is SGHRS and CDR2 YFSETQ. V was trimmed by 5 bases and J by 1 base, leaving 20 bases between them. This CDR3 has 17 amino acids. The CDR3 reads CASSPLSGRVGTDTQYF. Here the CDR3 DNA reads TGCGCCAGCAGTCCCCTATCTGGCAGGGTGGGCACAGATACGCAGTATTTT.

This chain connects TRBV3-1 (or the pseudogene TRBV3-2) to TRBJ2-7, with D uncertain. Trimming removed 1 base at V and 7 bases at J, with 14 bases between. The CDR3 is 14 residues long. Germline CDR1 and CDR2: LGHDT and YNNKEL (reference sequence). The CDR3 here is CASSQGQNRKEQYF. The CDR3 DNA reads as TGTGCCAGCAGCCAAGGTCAAAACCGAAAGGAGCAGTACTTC.

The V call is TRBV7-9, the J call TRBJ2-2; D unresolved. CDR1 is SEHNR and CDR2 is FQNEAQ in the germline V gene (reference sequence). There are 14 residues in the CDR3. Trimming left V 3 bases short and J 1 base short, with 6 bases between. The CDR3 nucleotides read TGTGCCAGCAGCTTTCAGGTGAACACCGGGGAGCTGTTTTTT. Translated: CASSFQVNTGELFF.

CDR3 protein: CASSLQGASSYEQYF. CDR3 DNA: TGTGCCAGCAGCCTACAGGGGGCGAGCTCCTACGAGCAGTACTTC. This chain links TRBV7-9 with TRBJ2-7, with 9 bases fitting TRBD1. The germline V gene encodes CDR1 SEHNR and CDR2 FQNEAQ (reference sequence). Trimming cost V 5 bases and J 0 bases; bases outside gene matches: 5. The CDR3 contains 15 residues.

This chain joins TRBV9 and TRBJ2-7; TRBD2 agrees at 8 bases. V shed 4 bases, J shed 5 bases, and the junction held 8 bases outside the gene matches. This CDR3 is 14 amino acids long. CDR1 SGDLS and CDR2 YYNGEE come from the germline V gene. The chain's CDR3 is CASSPRTSRNEQYF. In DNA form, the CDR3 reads TGTGCCAGCAGCCCACGGACTAGCCGTAACGAGCAGTACTTC.

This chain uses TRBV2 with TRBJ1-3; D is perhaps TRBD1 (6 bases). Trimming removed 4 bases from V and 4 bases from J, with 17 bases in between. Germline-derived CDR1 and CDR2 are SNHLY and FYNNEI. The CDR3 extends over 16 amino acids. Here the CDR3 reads CASSVAPTGGGNTIYF. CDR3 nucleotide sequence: TGTGCCAGCAGTGTTGCCCCTACGGGGGGCGGAAACACCATATATTTT.

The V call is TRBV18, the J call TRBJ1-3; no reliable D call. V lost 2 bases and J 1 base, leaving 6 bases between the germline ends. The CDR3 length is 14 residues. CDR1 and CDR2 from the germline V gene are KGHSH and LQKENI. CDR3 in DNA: TGTGCCAGCTCACCAGCGGGGTCTGGAAACACCATATATTTT. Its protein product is CASSPAGSGNTIYF.

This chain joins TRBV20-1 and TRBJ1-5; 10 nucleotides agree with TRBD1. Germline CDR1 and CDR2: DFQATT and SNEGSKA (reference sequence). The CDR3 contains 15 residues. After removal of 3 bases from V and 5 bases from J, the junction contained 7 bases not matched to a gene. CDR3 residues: CSASVGTGDHQPQHF. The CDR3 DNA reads TGCAGTGCTAGTGTAGGGACAGGGGACCATCAGCCCCAGCATTTT.

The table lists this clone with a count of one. The CDR3 loop is CASGDSRVYGYTF. The CDR3 DNA sequence: TGTGCCAGCGGGGACAGCCGAGTCTATGGCTACACCTTC. This sequence joins TRBV27 and TRBJ1-2, with TRBD1 identical over 7 bases. The CDR3 runs to 13 residues. In germline, CDR1 is MNHEY, CDR2 SMNVEV (reference sequence). The V and J ends lost 8 bases and 4 bases, in that order; junction bases with no gene match: 7.

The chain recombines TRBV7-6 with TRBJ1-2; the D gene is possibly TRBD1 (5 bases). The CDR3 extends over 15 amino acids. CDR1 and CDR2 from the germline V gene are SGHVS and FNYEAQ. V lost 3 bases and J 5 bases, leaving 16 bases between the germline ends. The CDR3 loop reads CASSLGEGRDYGYTF. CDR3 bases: TGTGCCAGCAGCTTGGGGGAAGGGAGGGATTATGGCTACACCTTC.

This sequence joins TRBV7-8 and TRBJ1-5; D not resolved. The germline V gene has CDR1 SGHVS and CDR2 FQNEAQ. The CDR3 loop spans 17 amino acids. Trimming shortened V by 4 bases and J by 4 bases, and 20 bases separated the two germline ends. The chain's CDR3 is CASSSPLGGDPNQPQHF. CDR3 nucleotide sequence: TGTGCCAGCAGCTCCCCTCTTGGAGGTGACCCTAATCAGCCCCAGCATTTT.

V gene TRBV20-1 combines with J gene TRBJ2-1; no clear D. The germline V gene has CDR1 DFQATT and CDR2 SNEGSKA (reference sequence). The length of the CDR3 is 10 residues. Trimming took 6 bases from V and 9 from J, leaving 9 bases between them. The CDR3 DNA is TGCAGTGCGGCACCTTTTGAGCAGTTCTTC. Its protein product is CSAAPFEQFF.

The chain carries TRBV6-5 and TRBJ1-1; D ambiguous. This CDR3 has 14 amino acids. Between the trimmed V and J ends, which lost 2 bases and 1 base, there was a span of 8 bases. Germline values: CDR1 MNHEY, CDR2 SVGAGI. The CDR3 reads CASSYGAGNTEAFF. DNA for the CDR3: TGTGCCAGCAGTTACGGAGCCGGGAACACTGAAGCTTTCTTT.

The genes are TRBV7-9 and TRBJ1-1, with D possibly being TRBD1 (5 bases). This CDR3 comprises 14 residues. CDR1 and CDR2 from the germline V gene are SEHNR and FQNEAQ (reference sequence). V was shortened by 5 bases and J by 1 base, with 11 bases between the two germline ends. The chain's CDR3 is CASSPSRENTEAFF. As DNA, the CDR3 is TGTGCCAGCAGCCCTAGCAGGGAGAACACTGAAGCTTTCTTT.